The clone carrying this T cell receptor beta chain was counted between two and nine times. Its specificity is unknown. Germline CDR1 reads MRHNA; CDR2 reads SNTAGT. The CDR3 has 15 amino acids. V lost 3 bases to trimming and J lost 1 base, with 11 bases between them. This entry is derived from a study of cytomegalovirus exposure and HLA in healthy donors. Notes on the study in general: In vitro testing confirmed a few CMV-associated chains as specific for CMV antigens. Investigators reported 150 to 200 TCR beta chains as tied to cytomegalovirus.

Repertoires were generated with immunoSEQ multiplex PCR, while TCRdb's copy carries only in-frame clones and drops some. The data show 200,000 or so clones, 70% to 90% seen once. Source material: PBMCs. The source of this sequence is a woman younger than 35 in good health and CMV-seronegative. The chain carries TRBV6-4 and TRBJ2-3, with a tentative D call TRBD1 (5 bases). CDR3 residues: CASSEGPGGTDTQYF. DNA for the CDR3: TGTGCCAGCAGTGAGGGGCCTGGAGGCACAGATACGCAGTATTTT.